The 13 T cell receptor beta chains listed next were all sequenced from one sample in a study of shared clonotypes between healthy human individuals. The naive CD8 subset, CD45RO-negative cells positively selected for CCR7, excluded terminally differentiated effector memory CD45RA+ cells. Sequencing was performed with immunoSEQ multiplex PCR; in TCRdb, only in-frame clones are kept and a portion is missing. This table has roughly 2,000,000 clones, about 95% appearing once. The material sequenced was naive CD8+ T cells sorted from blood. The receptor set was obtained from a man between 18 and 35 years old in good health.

The CDR3 DNA follows: TGTGCCAGCAGCCCCCGGGACAGTCCATATGAAAAACTGTTTTTT. Its translation is CASSPRDSPYEKLFF. The chain recombines TRBV7-9 with TRBJ1-4, with 7 bases aligning to TRBD1. The germline gives CDR1 SEHNR, CDR2 FQNEAQ (reference sequence). This CDR3 comprises 15 residues. Unmatched junction bases numbered 9, after V lost 5 bases and J lost 6 bases.

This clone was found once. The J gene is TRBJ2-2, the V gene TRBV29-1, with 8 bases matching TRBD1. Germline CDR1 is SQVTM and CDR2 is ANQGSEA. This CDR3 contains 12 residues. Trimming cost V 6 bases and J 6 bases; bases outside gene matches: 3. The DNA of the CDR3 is TGCAGCGTAGGACAGGGTCCCGGGGAGCTGTTTTTT. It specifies CSVGQGPGELFF.

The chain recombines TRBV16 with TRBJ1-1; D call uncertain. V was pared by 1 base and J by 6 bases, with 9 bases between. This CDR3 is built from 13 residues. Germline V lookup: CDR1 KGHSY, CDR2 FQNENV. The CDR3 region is CASSQLASSEAFF. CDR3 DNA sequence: TGTGCCAGCAGCCAATTGGCATCTTCTGAAGCTTTCTTT.

CDR3 sequence reads: CASSLAASGGIAWEQYF. The CDR3 nucleotides are TGCGCCAGCAGCTTGGCGGCTAGCGGGGGGATAGCCTGGGAGCAGTACTTC. The chain employs TRBV5-1 and TRBJ2-7, with TRBD2 identical over 11 bases. The CDR3 is 17 amino acids. The V gene's germline CDR1 is SGHRS and CDR2 YFSETQ. Unmatched junction bases numbered 12, after V lost 0 bases and J lost 7 bases.

The DNA for the CDR3 is TGTGCCAGCAGTGCCCCTGCCGGTGCCCTAGGAGAGCAGTTCTTC. Protein: CASSAPAGALGEQFF. The chain couples TRBV6-6 to TRBJ2-1; no definite D call. This CDR3 contains 15 residues. Germline V gene data show CDR1 as MNHNY and CDR2 as SVGAGI (reference sequence). The V gene lost 5 bases and the J gene lost 10 bases, with 21 bases spanning the gap.

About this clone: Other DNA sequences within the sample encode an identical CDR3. DNA of the CDR3: TGTGCCAGCAGTTTATCAACCGGGGAGCTGTTTTTT. Translated, it gives CASSLSTGELFF. This chain joins TRBV27 and TRBJ2-2; D remains unclear. Trimming cost V 0 bases and J 5 bases, with 1 base left between them. The CDR3 sequence is 12 residues long. Per the germline V gene, CDR1 is MNHEY and CDR2 is SMNVEV (reference sequence).

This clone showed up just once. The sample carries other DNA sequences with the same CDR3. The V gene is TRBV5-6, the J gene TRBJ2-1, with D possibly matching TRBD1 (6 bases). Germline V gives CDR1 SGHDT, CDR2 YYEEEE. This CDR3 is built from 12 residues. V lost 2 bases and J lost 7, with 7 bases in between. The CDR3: CASSLTGNEQFF. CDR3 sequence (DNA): TGTGCCAGCAGCTTAACAGGGAATGAGCAGTTCTTC.

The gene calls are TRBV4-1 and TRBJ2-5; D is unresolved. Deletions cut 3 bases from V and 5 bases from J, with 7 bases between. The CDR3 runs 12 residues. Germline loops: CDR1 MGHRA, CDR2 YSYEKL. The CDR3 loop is CASSHATETQYF. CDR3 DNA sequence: TGCGCCAGCAGCCATGCGACGGAGACCCAGTACTTC.

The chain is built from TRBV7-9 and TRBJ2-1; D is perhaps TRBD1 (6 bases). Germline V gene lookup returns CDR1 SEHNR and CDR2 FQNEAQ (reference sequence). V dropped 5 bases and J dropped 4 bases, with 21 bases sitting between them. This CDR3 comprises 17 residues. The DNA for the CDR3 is TGTGCCAGCAGCGATGACGATGGACAGATACGATACAATGAGCAGTTCTTC. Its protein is CASSDDDGQIRYNEQFF.

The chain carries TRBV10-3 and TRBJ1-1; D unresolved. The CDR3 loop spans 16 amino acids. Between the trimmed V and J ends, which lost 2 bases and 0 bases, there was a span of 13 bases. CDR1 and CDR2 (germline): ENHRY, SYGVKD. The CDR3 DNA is TGTGCCATCAGTGAGGGTGTTACAGCCTTGAACACTGAAGCTTTCTTT. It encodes CAISEGVTALNTEAFF.

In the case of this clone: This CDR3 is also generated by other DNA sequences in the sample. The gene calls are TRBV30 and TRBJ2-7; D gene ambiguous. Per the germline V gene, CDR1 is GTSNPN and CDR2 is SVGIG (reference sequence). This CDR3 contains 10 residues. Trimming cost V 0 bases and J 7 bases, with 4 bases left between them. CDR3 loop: CAWSVGEQYF. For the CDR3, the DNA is TGTGCCTGGAGTGTAGGTGAGCAGTACTTC.

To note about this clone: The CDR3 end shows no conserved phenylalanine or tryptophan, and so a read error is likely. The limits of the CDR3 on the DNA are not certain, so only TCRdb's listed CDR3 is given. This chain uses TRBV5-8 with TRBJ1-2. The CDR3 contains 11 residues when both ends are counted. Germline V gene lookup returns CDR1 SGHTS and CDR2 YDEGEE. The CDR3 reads CASSPTVGSHL.

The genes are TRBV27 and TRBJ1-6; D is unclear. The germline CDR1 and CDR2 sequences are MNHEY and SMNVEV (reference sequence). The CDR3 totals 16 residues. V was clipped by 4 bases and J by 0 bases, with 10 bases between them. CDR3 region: CASSSRASSYNSPLHF. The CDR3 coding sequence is TGTGCCAGCAGTTCCCGAGCGAGCTCCTATAATTCACCCCTCCACTTT.